Sequencing of this T cell receptor beta chain was carried out in a study of shared clonotypes between healthy human individuals. Overall study: Per donor, CD8 memory used one plate, CD8 naive used two, CD4 memory used three and CD4 naive used three.

Study-wide results and limits: The authors expected sequencing depth to affect clonotype sharing among donors.

The study ran the assay at deep level. Sequencing was performed with immunoSEQ multiplex PCR; in TCRdb, only in-frame clones are kept and a portion is missing. The top ten hold 0.35% to 0.45% of the sample, which has about 2.4 million clones, more than 85% seen once. Note on this clone: Its antigen is unidentified.

This CDR3 region has 14 residues. CDR1 and CDR2 (germline): SGHTA, FQGTGA. The V end lost 3 bases, the J end lost 0 bases, and 5 bases lay between the germline ends. Sequenced input: naive CD4+ T cells from PBMCs. Subset denoted: CD45RA+ positively selected. This chain connects TRBV7-3 to TRBJ2-2; D remains unclear. The sequence was collected from a man in his late teens or twenties in good health. Some clones in this sample may be carry-over from other donors' samples. The CDR3 is CASSFLSNTGELFF. The CDR3, as DNA: TGTGCCAGCAGCTTCTTGTCGAACACCGGGGAGCTGTTTTTT.